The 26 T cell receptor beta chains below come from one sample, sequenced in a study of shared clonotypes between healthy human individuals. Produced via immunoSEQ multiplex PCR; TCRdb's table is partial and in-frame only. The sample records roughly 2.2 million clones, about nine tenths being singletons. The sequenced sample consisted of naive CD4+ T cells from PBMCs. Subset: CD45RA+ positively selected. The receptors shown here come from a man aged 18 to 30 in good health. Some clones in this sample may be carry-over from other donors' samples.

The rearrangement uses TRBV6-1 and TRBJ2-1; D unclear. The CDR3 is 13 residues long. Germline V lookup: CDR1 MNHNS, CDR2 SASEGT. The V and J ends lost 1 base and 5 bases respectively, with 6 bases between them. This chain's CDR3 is CASSEVLNNEQFF. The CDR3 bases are TGTGCCAGCAGTGAAGTACTAAACAATGAGCAGTTCTTC.

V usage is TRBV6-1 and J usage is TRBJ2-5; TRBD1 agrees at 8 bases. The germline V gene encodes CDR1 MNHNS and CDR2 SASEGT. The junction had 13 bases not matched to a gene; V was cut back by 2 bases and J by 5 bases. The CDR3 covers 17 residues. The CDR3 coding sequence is TGTGCCAGCAGTGAATCCGGCAGGGGGCGGCTTCGGGAGACCCAGTACTTC. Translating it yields CASSESGRGRLRETQYF.

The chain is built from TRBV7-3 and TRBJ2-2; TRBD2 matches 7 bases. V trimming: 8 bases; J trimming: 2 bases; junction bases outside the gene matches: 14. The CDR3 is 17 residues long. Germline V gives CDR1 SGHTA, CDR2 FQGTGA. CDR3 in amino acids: CASRRTGGTTNTGELFF. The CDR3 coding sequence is TGTGCCAGCCGACGGACCGGGGGGACGACAAACACCGGGGAGCTGTTTTTT.

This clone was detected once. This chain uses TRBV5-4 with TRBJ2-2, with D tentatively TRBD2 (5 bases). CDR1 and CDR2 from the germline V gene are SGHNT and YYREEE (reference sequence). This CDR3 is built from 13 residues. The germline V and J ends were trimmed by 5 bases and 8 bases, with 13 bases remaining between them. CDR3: CASRTGIAGELFF. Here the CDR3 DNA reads TGTGCCAGCAGGACGGGGATCGCGGGGGAGCTGTTTTTT.

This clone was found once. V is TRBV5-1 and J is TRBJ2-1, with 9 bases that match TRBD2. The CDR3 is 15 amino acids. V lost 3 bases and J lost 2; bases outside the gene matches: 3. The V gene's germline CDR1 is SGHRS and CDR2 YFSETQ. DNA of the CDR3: TGCGCCAGCAGCTGGGCTAGCGGGACCTACAATGAGCAGTTCTTC. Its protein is CASSWASGTYNEQFF.

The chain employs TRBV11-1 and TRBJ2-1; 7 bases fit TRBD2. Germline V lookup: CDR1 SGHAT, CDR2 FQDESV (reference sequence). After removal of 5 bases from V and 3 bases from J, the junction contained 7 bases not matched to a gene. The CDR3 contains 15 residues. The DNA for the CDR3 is TGTGCCAGCAGCGCCAAAGCGGGAATCTACAATGAGCAGTTCTTC. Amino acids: CASSAKAGIYNEQFF. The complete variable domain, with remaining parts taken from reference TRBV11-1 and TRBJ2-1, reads EAEVAQSPRYKITEKSQAVAFWCDPISGHATLYWYRQILGQGPELLVQFQDESVVDDSQLPKDRFSAERLKGVDSTLKIQPAELGDSAMYLCASSAKAGIYNEQFFGPGTRLTVL.

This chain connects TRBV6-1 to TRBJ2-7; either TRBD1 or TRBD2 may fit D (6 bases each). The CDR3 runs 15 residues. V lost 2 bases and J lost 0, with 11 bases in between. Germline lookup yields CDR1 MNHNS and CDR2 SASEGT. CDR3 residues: CASSEFGGLSYEQYF. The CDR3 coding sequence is TGTGCCAGCAGTGAATTCGGGGGCCTCTCCTACGAGCAGTACTTC.

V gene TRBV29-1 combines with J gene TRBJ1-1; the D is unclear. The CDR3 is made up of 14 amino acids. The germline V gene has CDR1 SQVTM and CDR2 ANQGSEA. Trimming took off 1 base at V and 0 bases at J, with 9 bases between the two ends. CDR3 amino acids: CSVEGLSLNTEAFF. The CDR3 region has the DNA TGCAGCGTTGAAGGTTTGTCACTGAACACTGAAGCTTTCTTT.

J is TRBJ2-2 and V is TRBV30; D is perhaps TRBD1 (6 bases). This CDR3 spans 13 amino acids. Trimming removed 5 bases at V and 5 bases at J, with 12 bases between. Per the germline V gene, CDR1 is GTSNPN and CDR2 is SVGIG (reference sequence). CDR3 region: CAWGRQGTGELFF. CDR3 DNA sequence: TGTGCCTGGGGCCGCCAGGGGACCGGGGAGCTGTTTTTT.

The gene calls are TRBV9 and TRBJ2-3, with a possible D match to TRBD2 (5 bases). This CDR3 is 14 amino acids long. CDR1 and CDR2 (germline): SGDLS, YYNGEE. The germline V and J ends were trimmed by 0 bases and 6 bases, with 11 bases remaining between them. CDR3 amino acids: CASSVAGIGDTQYF. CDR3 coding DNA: TGTGCCAGCAGCGTAGCCGGGATAGGGGATACGCAGTATTTT. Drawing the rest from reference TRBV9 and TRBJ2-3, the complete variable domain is DSGVTQTPKHLITATGQRVTLRCSPRSGDLSVYWYQQSLDQGLQFLIQYYNGEERAKGNILERFSAQQFPDLHSELNLSSLELGDSALYFCASSVAGIGDTQYFGPGTRLTVL.

CDR3 in amino acids: CSVKAGPGAYEQYF. The CDR3 bases are TGCAGCGTCAAAGCTGGGCCCGGGGCCTACGAGCAGTACTTC. V gene TRBV29-1 combines with J gene TRBJ2-7, with D possibly being TRBD2 (5 bases). CDR3 size: 14 residues. Germline V CDR1 and CDR2: SQVTM, ANQGSEA. V was trimmed by 6 bases and J by 2 bases, leaving 17 bases between them.

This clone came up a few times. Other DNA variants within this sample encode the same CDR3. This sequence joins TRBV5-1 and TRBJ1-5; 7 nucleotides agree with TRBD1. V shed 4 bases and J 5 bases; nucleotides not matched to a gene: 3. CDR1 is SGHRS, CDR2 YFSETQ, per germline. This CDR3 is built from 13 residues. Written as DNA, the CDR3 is TGCGCCAGCAGCGTTCAGGGGGATCAGCCCCAGCATTTT. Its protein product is CASSVQGDQPQHF. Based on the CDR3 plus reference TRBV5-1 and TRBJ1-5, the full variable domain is KAGVTQTPRYLIKTRGQQVTLSCSPISGHRSVSWYQQTPGQGLQFLFEYFSETQRNKGNFPGRFSGRQFSNSRSEMNVSTLELGDSALYLCASSVQGDQPQHFGDGTRLSIL.

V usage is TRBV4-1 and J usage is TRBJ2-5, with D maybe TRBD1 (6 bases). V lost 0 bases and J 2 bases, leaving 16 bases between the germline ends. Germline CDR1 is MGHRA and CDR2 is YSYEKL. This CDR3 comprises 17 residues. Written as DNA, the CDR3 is TGCGCCAGCAGCCAAGATATTTTTACAGGGAAGCAAGAGACCCAGTACTTC. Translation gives CASSQDIFTGKQETQYF.

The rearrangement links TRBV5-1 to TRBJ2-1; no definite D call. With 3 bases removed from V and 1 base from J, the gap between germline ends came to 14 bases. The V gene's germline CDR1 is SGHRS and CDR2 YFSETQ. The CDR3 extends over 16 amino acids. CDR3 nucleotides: TGCGCCAGCAGCTCGCAGGCGCCCACTTCCTACAATGAGCAGTTCTTC. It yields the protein CASSSQAPTSYNEQFF.

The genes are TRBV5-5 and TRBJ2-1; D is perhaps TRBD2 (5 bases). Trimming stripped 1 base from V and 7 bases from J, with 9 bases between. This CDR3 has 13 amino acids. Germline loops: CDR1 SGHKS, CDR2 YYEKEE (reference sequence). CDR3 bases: TGTGCCAGCAGCTTGTCGACTAAGAATGAGCAGTTCTTC. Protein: CASSLSTKNEQFF.

The CDR3 reads CASRQEGDADTQYF. The CDR3 DNA sequence: TGTGCCAGCAGACAGGAGGGGGACGCAGATACGCAGTATTTT. V and J are TRBV7-9 and TRBJ2-3; D possibly matches TRBD1 or TRBD2 (6 bases each). CDR3 length equals 14 residues. V was cut by 6 bases and J by 4 bases, with 14 bases left in between. Per germline, CDR1 SEHNR and CDR2 FQNEAQ (reference sequence).

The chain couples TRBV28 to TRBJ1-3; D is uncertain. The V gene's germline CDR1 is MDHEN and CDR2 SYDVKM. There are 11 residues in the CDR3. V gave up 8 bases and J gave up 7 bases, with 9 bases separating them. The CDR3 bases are TGTGCCAGCGGGTCTCTGAACACCATATATTTT. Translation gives CASGSLNTIYF.

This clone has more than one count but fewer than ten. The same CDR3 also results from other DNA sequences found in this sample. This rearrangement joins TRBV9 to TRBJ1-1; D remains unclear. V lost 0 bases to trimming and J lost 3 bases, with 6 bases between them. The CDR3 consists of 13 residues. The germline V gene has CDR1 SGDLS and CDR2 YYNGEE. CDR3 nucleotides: TGTGCCAGCAGCGTAGAGGTGGACACTGAAGCTTTCTTT. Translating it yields CASSVEVDTEAFF. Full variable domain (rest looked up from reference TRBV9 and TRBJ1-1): DSGVTQTPKHLITATGQRVTLRCSPRSGDLSVYWYQQSLDQGLQFLIQYYNGEERAKGNILERFSAQQFPDLHSELNLSSLELGDSALYFCASSVEVDTEAFFGQGTRLTVV.

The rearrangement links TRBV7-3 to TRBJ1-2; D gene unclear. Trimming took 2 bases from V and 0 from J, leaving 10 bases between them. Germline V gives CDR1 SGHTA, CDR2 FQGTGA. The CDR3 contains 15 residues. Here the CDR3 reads CASSLYDGSNYGYTF. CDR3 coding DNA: TGTGCCAGCAGCTTATACGACGGCTCTAACTATGGCTACACCTTC.

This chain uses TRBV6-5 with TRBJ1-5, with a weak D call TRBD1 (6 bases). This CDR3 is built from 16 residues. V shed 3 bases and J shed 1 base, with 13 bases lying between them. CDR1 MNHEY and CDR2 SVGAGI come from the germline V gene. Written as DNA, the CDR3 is TGTGCCAGCAGTTATCTGGGACACCTCAGCAATCAGCCCCAGCATTTT. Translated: CASSYLGHLSNQPQHF.

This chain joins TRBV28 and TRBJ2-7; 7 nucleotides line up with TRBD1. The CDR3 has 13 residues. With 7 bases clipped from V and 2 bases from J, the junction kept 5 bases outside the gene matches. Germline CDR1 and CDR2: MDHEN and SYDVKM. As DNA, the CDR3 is TGTGCCAGCACGTTCCAGGGGGCCTACGAGCAGTACTTC. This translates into CASTFQGAYEQYF.

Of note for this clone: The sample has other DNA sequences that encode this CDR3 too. The chain's CDR3 is CASIRNTGELFF. In DNA, the CDR3 is TGTGCCAGCATCAGGAACACCGGGGAGCTGTTTTTT. The J gene is TRBJ2-2, the V gene TRBV2; D call uncertain. V was shortened by 7 bases and J by 1 base, with 4 bases between the two germline ends. From germline, CDR1 is SNHLY and CDR2 FYNNEI. The CDR3 contains 12 residues.

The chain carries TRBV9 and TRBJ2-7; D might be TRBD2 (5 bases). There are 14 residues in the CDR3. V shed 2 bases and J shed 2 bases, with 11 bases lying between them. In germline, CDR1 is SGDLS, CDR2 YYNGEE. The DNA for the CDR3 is TGTGCCAGCAGCGTCGGACGGAGGACCTACGAGCAGTACTTC. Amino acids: CASSVGRRTYEQYF.

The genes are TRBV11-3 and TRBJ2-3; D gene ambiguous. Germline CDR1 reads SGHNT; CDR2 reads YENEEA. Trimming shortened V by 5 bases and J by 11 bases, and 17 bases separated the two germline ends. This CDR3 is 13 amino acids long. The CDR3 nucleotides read TGTGCCAGCAGCACCAGTAGATACTCCGTGCAGTATTTT. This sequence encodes CASSTSRYSVQYF.

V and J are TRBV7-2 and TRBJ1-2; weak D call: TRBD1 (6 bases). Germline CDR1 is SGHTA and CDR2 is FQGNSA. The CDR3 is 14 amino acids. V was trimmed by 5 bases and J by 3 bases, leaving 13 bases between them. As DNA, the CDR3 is TGTGCCAGCAGCCGGTCAAGGACAGACTATGGCTACACCTTC. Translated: CASSRSRTDYGYTF.

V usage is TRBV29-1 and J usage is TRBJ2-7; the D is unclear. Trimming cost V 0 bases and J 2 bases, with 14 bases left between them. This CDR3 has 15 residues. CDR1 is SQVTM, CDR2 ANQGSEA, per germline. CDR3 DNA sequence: TGCAGCGTTGAAGATCGGAGTACGGCAGCCTACGAGCAGTACTTC. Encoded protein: CSVEDRSTAAYEQYF.